These T cell receptor beta chains were read from a single sample in a study of blood T cell repertoires in COVID-19. TCRdb keeps only in-frame clones here, not all; method: immunoSEQ multiplex PCR. The table records about 180,000 clones, 60% to 80% of them present only once. The specimen sequenced was peripheral blood. Every receptor here comes from a woman aged 70-85 years with acute or convalescent COVID-19. CDR3s include the opening cysteine and the closing phenylalanine or tryptophan. A D gene is named only where the DNA matches it firmly. Clone sizes are given selectively: once, few, many, or a class where the clone is expanded.

abundance: -; j_gene: TRBJ2-4; d_gene: -; v_gene: TRBV19; CDR3aa: CASSIRRGPKNIQYF; CDR3nt: TGTGCCAGTAGTATCCGGAGGGGACCCAAAAACATTCAGTACTTC
abundance: -; j_gene: TRBJ1-2; d_gene: TRBD1; v_gene: TRBV5-1; CDR3aa: CASSLAGQGDFYGYTF; CDR3nt: TGCGCCAGCAGCTTGGCGGGACAGGGGGATTTCTATGGCTACACCTTC
abundance: once; j_gene: TRBJ2-3; d_gene: -; v_gene: TRBV24-1; CDR3aa: CATSDGPLTGITDTQYF; CDR3nt: TGTGCCACCAGTGACGGCCCGTTGACAGGCATCACAGATACGCAGTATTTT
abundance: -; j_gene: TRBJ2-2; d_gene: -; v_gene: TRBV24-1; CDR3aa: CATSDPPPGVTGELFF; CDR3nt: TGTGCCACCAGTGACCCACCCCCAGGGGTCACCGGGGAGCTGTTTTTT
abundance: -; j_gene: TRBJ2-2; d_gene: -; v_gene: TRBV7-2; CDR3aa: CASSLAPDTGELFF; CDR3nt: TGTGCCAGCAGCTTAGCCCCGGACACCGGGGAGCTGTTTTTT
abundance: -; j_gene: TRBJ1-2; d_gene: TRBD1; v_gene: TRBV5-6; CDR3aa: CASSLGTGFNYGYTF; CDR3nt: TGTGCCAGCAGCTTGGGGACAGGGTTCAACTATGGCTACACCTTC
abundance: -; j_gene: TRBJ2-1; d_gene: -; v_gene: TRBV6-5; CDR3aa: CASSQTGAYNEQFF; CDR3nt: TGTGCCAGCAGTCAGACAGGAGCCTACAATGAGCAGTTCTTC
abundance: -; j_gene: TRBJ2-3; d_gene: -; v_gene: TRBV7-3; CDR3aa: CASSPGSRFADTQYF; CDR3nt: TGTGCCAGCAGCCCAGGGTCCCGGTTCGCAGATACGCAGTATTTT
abundance: once; j_gene: TRBJ2-2; d_gene: TRBD1; v_gene: TRBV5-1; CDR3aa: CASSPGTVNTGELFF; CDR3nt: TGCGCCAGCAGCCCGGGGACAGTGAACACCGGGGAGCTGTTTTTT
abundance: once; j_gene: TRBJ2-3; d_gene: TRBD2; v_gene: TRBV7-2; CDR3aa: CASSQEGTSARDTQYF; CDR3nt: TGTGCCAGCAGCCAGGAGGGAACTAGCGCAAGAGATACGCAGTATTTT
abundance: -; j_gene: TRBJ2-7; d_gene: -; v_gene: TRBV5-5; CDR3aa: CASSLATGNYEQYF; CDR3nt: TGTGCCAGCAGCTTGGCGACGGGGAACTACGAGCAGTACTTC
abundance: once; j_gene: TRBJ2-1; d_gene: TRBD2; v_gene: TRBV2; CDR3aa: CASSGLAGVAYNEQFF; CDR3nt: TGTGCCAGCAGTGGACTAGCGGGAGTGGCCTACAATGAGCAGTTCTTC
abundance: -; j_gene: TRBJ1-1; d_gene: -; v_gene: TRBV20-1; CDR3aa: CSALRTEAFF; CDR3nt: TGCAGTGCCCTCCGCACTGAAGCTTTCTTT
abundance: -; j_gene: TRBJ2-1; d_gene: TRBD2; v_gene: TRBV3-1/TRBV3-2; CDR3aa: CASSRGLAGGINEQFF; CDR3nt: TGTGCCAGCAGCCGAGGACTAGCGGGAGGGATTAATGAGCAGTTCTTC
abundance: once; j_gene: TRBJ2-3; d_gene: -; v_gene: TRBV29-1; CDR3aa: CSVEGQVGMLDTQYF; CDR3nt: TGCAGCGTTGAGGGTCAGGTCGGGATGTTGGATACGCAGTATTTT
abundance: -; j_gene: TRBJ1-4; d_gene: -; v_gene: TRBV6-5; CDR3aa: CASSLGQLGELFF; CDR3nt: TGTGCCAGCAGTCTAGGACAGCTTGGGGAACTGTTTTTT
abundance: -; j_gene: TRBJ1-1; d_gene: TRBD1; v_gene: TRBV6-5; CDR3aa: CASSYSPGGSEAFF; CDR3nt: TGTGCCAGCAGTTACTCGCCAGGGGGCTCTGAAGCTTTCTTT
abundance: once; j_gene: TRBJ2-4; d_gene: TRBD2; v_gene: TRBV5-3; CDR3aa: CARSLGTKPGLAGEVYIQYF; CDR3nt: TGTGCCAGAAGCTTGGGCACCAAACCGGGACTAGCGGGAGAGGTTTACATTCAGTACTTC
abundance: -; j_gene: TRBJ1-5; d_gene: TRBD1; v_gene: TRBV4-1; CDR3aa: CASSHPDRGLQPQHF; CDR3nt: TGCGCCAGCAGCCACCCCGACAGGGGGCTTCAGCCCCAGCATTTT
abundance: -; j_gene: TRBJ2-2; d_gene: TRBD2; v_gene: TRBV5-6; CDR3aa: CASSPDRRLAENTGELFF; CDR3nt: TGTGCCAGCAGCCCCGACCGCCGTCTAGCGGAGAACACCGGGGAGCTGTTTTTT
abundance: -; j_gene: TRBJ2-1; d_gene: -; v_gene: TRBV6-5; CDR3aa: CASSREKFRGNEQFF; CDR3nt: TGTGCCAGCAGTCGAGAAAAATTCAGGGGAAATGAGCAGTTCTTC
abundance: -; j_gene: TRBJ2-7; d_gene: TRBD2; v_gene: TRBV5-1; CDR3aa: CASAPRLAGIYEQYF; CDR3nt: TGCGCCAGCGCCCCCAGACTAGCGGGAATATACGAGCAGTACTTC
abundance: -; j_gene: TRBJ2-7; d_gene: -; v_gene: TRBV7-3; CDR3aa: CASSLVAGQSYEQYF; CDR3nt: TGTGCCAGCAGCTTAGTTGCAGGGCAATCCTACGAGCAGTACTTC